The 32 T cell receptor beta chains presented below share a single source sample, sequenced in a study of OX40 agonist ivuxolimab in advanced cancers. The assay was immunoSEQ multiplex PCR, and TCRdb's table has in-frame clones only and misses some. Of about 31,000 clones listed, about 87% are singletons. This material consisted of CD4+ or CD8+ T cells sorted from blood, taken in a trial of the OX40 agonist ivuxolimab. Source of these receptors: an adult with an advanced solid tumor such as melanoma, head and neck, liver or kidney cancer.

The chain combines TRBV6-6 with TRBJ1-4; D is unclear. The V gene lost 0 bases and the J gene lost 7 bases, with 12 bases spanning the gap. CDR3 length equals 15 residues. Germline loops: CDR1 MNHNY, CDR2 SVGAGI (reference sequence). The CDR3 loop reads CASSYSLGLSEKLFF. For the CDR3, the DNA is TGTGCCAGCAGTTACTCGTTGGGATTGAGTGAAAAACTGTTTTTT.

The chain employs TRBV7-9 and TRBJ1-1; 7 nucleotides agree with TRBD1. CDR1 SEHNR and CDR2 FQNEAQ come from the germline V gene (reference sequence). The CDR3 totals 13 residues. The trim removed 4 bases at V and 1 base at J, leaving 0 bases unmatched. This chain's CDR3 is CASSWTGNTEAFF. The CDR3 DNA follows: TGTGCCAGCAGCTGGACAGGGAACACTGAAGCTTTCTTT.

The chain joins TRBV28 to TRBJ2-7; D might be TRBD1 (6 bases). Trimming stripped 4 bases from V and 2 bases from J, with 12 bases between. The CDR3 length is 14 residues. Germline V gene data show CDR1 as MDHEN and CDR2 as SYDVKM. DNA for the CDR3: TGTGCCAGCAGTTCCAGGACAGCCACCTACGAGCAGTACTTC. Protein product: CASSSRTATYEQYF.

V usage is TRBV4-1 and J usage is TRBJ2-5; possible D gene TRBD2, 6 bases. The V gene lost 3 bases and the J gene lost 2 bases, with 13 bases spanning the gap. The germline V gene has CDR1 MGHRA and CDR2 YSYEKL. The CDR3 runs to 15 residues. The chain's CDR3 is CASSQYSTSQETQYF. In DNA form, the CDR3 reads TGCGCCAGCAGCCAGTATTCGACTAGTCAAGAGACCCAGTACTTC.

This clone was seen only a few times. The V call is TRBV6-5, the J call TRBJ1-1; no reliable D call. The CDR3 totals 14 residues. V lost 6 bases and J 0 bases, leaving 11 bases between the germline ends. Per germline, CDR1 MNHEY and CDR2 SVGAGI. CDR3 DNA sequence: TGTGCCAGCAGCCTGGCCCCGATGAACACTGAAGCTTTCTTT. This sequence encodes CASSLAPMNTEAFF.

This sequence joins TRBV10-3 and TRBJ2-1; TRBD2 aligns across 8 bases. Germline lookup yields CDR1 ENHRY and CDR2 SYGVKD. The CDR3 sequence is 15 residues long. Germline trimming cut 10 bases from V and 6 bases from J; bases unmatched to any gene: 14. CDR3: CATRGGDLRGNEQFF. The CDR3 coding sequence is TGTGCCACCCGGGGGGGCGACCTAAGGGGCAATGAGCAGTTCTTC.

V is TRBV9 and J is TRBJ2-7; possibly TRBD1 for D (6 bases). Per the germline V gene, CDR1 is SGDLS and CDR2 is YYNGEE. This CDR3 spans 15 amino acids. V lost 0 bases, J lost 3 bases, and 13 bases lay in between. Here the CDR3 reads CASSVGLGQIYEQYF. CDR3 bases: TGTGCCAGCAGCGTAGGTCTGGGACAAATCTACGAGCAGTACTTC.

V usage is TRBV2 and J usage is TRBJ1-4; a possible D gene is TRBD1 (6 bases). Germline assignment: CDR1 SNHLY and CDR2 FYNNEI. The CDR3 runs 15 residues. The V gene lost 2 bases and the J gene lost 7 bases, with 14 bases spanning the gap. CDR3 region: CASSESQAGVEKLFF. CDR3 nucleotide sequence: TGTGCCAGCAGTGAAAGTCAGGCAGGGGTTGAAAAACTGTTTTTT.

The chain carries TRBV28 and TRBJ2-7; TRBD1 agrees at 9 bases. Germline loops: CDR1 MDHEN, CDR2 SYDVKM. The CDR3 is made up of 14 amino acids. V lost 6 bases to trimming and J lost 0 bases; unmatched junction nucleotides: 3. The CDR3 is CASRRTGVSYEQYF. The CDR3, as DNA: TGTGCCAGCAGACGGACAGGGGTCTCCTACGAGCAGTACTTC.

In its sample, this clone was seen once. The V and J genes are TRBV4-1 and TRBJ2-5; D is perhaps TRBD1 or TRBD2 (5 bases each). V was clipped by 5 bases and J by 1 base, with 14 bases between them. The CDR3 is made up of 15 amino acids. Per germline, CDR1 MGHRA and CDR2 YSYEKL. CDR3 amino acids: CASSFRDGTQETQYF. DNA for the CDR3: TGCGCCAGCAGCTTCCGGGACGGAACCCAAGAGACCCAGTACTTC.

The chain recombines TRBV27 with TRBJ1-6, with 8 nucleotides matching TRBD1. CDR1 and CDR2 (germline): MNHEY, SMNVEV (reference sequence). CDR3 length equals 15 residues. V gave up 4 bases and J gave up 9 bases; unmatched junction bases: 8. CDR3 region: CASSSPRQGFSPLHF. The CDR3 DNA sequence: TGTGCCAGCAGTTCCCCTCGACAGGGGTTTTCACCCCTCCACTTT.

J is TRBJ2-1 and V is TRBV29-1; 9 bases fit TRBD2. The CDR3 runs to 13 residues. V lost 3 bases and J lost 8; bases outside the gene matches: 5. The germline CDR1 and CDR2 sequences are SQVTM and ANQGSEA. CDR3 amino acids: CSVDASGADEQFF. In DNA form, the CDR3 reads TGCAGCGTTGACGCTAGCGGGGCCGATGAGCAGTTCTTC.

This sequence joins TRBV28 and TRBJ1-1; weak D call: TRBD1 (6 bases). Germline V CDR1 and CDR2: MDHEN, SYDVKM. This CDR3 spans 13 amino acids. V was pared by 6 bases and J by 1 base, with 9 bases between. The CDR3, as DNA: TGTGCCAGCAGGGGGGCGGGGAACACTGAAGCTTTCTTT. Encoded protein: CASRGAGNTEAFF.

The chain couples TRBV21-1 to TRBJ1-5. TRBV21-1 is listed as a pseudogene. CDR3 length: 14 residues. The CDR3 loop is CASSPRRPNQPQHF. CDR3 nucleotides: TGTGCCAGCAGTCCCCGACGGCCCAATCAGCCCCAGCATTTT.

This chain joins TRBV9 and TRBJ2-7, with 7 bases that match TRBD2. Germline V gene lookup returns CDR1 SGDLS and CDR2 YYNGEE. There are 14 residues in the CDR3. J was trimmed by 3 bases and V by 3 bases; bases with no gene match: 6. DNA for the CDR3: TGTGCCAGCAGCGCGGGACTACTAGGCTACGAGCAGTACTTC. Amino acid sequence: CASSAGLLGYEQYF.

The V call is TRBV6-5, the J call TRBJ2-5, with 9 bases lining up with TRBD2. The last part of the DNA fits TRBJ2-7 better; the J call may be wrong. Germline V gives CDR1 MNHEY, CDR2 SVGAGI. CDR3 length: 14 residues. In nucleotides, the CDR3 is TGTGCCAGCAGTCGATTTAGCGGGAGCGACGAGCAGTACTTC. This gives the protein CASSRFSGSDEQYF.

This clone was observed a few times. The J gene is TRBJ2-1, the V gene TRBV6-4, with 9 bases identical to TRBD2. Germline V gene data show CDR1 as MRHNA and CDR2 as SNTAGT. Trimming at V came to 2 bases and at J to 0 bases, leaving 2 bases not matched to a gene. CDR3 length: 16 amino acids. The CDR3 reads CASSDLSGSSYNEQFF. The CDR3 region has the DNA TGTGCCAGCAGTGACCTTAGCGGGAGCTCCTACAATGAGCAGTTCTTC.

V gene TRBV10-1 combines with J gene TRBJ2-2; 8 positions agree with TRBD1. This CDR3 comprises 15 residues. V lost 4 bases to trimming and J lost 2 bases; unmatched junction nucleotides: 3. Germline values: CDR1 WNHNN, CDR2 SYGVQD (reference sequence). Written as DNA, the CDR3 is TGCGCCAGCAGTGGGGCAGGGGGCAACACCGGGGAGCTGTTTTTT. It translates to CASSGAGGNTGELFF.

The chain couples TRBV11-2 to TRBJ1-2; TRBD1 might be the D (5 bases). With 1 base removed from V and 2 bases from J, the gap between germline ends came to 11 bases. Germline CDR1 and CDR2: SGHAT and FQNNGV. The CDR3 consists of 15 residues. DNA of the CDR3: TGTGCCAGCAGCTTAGCCCAGGGAACCAACTATGGCTACACCTTC. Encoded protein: CASSLAQGTNYGYTF.

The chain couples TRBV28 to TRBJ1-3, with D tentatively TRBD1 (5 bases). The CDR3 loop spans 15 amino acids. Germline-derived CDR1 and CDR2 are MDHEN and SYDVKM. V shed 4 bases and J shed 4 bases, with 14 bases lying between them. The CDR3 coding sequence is TGTGCCAGCAGTTCGGTCCAGGGTGGAGGAAACACCATATATTTT. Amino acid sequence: CASSSVQGGGNTIYF.

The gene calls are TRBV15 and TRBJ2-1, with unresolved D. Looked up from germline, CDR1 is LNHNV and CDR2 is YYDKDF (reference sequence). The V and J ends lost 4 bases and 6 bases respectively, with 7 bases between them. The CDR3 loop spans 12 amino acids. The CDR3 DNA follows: TGTGCCACCAGCAAATCAGGCAATGAGCAGTTCTTC. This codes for CATSKSGNEQFF.

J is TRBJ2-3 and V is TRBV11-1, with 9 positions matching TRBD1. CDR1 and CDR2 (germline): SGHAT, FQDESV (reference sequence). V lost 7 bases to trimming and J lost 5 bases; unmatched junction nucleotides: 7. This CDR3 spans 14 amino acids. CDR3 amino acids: CASTHGTGQDTQYF. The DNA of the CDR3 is TGTGCCAGCACCCACGGGACAGGGCAAGATACGCAGTATTTT.

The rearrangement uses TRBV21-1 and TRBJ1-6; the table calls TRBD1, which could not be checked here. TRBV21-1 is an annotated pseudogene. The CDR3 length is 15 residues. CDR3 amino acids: CASARPGQYHSPLHF. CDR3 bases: TGTGCCAGCGCTCGGCCGGGACAGTATCACTCACCCCTCCACTTT.

The CDR3 coding sequence is TGTGCCAGCAAGGGACTAGCGGCCCCAGATACGCAGTATTTT. This sequence encodes CASKGLAAPDTQYF. V gene TRBV27 combines with J gene TRBJ2-3; TRBD2 matches 11 bases. Looked up from germline, CDR1 is MNHEY and CDR2 is SMNVEV (reference sequence). V lost 7 bases and J lost 4; bases outside the gene matches: 4. The CDR3 is 14 residues long.

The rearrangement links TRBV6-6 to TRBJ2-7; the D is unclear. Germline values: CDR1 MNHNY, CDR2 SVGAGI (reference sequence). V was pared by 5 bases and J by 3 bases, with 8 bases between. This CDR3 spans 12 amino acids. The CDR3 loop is CASSPLSYEQYF. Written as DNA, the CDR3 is TGTGCCAGCAGTCCACTCAGCTACGAGCAGTACTTC.

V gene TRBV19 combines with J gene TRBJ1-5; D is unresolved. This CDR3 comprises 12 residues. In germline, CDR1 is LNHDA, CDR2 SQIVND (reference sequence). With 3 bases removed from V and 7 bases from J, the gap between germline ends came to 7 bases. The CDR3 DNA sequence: TGTGCCAGTAGTATTCTTGGGCAGCCCCAGCATTTT. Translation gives CASSILGQPQHF.

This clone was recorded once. The CDR3 here is CASSLDRGEYNEQFF. For the CDR3, the DNA is TGTGCCAGCAGCCTCGACAGGGGGGAGTACAATGAGCAGTTCTTC. The chain carries TRBV5-8 and TRBJ2-1; TRBD1 matches at 9 bases. Germline lookup yields CDR1 SGHTS and CDR2 YDEGEE. The CDR3 has 15 residues. V was clipped by 4 bases and J by 4 bases; unmatched bases: 6.

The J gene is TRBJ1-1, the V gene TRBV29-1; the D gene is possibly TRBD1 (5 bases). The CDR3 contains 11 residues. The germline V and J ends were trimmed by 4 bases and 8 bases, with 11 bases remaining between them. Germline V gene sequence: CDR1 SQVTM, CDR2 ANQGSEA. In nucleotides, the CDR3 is TGCAGCGTTGTCCGGGGGTGGGAAGCTTTCTTT. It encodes CSVVRGWEAFF.

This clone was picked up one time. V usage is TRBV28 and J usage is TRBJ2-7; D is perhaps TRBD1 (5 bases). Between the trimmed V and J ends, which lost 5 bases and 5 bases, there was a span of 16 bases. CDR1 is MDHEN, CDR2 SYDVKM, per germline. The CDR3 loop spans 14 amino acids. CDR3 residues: CASSPTGRVHEQYF. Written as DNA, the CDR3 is TGTGCCAGCAGTCCCACCGGCAGGGTCCACGAGCAGTACTTC.

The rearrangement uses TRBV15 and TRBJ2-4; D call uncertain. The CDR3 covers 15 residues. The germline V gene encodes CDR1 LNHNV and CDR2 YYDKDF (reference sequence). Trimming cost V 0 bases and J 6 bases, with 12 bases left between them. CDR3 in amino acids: CATSRDYAVVNIQYF. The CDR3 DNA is TGTGCCACCAGCAGAGATTATGCAGTAGTAAACATTCAGTACTTC.

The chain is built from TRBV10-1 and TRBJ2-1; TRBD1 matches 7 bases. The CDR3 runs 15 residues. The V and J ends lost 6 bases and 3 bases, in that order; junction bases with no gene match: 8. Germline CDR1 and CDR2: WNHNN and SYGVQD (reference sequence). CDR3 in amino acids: CASSPGGTLYNEQFF. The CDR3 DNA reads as TGCGCCAGCAGCCCAGGGGGAACGCTCTACAATGAGCAGTTCTTC.

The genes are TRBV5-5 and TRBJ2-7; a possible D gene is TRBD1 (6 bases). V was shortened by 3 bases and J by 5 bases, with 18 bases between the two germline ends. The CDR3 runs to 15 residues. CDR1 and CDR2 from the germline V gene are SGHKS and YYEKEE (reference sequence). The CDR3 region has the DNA TGTGCCAGCAGCTCCGTCGGGGCCAGGGGAGACGAGCAGTACTTC. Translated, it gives CASSSVGARGDEQYF. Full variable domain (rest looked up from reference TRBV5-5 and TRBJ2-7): DAGVTQSPTHLIKTRGQQVTLRCSPISGHKSVSWYQQVLGQGPQFIFQYYEKEERGRGNFPDRFSARQFPNYSSELNVNALLLGDSALYLCASSSVGARGDEQYFGPGTRLTVT.